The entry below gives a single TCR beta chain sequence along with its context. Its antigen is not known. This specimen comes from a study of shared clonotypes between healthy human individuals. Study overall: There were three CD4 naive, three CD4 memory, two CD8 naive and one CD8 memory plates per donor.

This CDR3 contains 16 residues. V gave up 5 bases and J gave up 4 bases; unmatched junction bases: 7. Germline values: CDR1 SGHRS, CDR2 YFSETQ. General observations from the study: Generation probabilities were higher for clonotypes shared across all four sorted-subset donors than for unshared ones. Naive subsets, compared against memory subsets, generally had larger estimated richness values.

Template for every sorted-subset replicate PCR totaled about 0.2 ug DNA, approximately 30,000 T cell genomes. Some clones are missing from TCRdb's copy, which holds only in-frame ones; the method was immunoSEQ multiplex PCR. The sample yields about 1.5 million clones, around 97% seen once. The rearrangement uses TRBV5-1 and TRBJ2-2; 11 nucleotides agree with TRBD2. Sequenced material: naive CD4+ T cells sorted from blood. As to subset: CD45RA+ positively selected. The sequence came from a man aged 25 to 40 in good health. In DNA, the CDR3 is TGCGCCAGCAGAACTTCGACTAGCGGGACCACCGGGGAGCTGTTTTTT. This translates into CASRTSTSGTTGELFF.